This is a list of T cell receptor beta chains from one sample in a study of blood T cell repertoires in COVID-19. Sequencing was performed with immunoSEQ multiplex PCR; in TCRdb, only in-frame clones are kept and a portion is missing. Of over 150,000 clones listed, 65% to 85% are singletons. Sequencing input: peripheral blood. Source of these receptors: a woman of 80 years or more with acute or convalescent COVID-19. CDR3s include the opening cysteine and the closing phenylalanine or tryptophan. A D gene is named only where the DNA matches it firmly. Not all rows give a size; the values are once, few, many and, for expanded clones, a class.

.	TRBD1	TRBV19	TRBJ1-4	CASSTTDRTTNEKLFF	TGTGCCAGTAGTACCACGGACAGGACAACTAATGAAAAACTGTTTTTT
.	.	TRBV2	TRBJ1-3	CASSERGRTRGNTIYF	TGTGCCAGCAGTGAAAGGGGAAGGACCCGTGGAAACACCATATATTTT
few	TRBD1	TRBV19	TRBJ1-3	CASSPDRGSGNTIYF	TGTGCCAGTAGTCCGGACAGGGGATCTGGAAACACCATATATTTT
.	TRBD1	TRBV27	TRBJ1-2	CASSPDPDRGRPYGYTF	TGTGCCAGCAGCCCGGACCCAGACAGGGGGCGGCCGTATGGCTACACCTTC
.	TRBD1	TRBV7-9	TRBJ1-1	CASRYSGTANTEAFF	TGTGCCAGCAGATACTCCGGGACAGCGAACACTGAAGCTTTCTTT
.	.	TRBV19	TRBJ1-2	CASILNKSYTF	TGTGCCAGTATTTTAAACAAAAGCTACACCTTC
.	.	TRBV3-1/TRBV3-2	TRBJ1-2	CASGMGGNYGYTF	TGTGCCAGCGGGATGGGGGGGAACTATGGCTACACCTTC
.	.	TRBV7-2	TRBJ1-1	CASSLIAGAEAFF	TGTGCCAGCAGCCTTATCGCGGGGGCTGAAGCTTTCTTT
.	.	TRBV4-1	TRBJ2-7	CASSQEMRSSYEQYF	TGCGCCAGCAGCCAAGAAATGAGGAGCTCCTACGAGCAGTACTTC
.	TRBD1	TRBV5-1	TRBJ1-1	CASSFDRARGDTEAFF	TGCGCCAGCAGCTTCGACAGGGCCAGAGGAGACACTGAAGCTTTCTTT
.	TRBD2	TRBV2	TRBJ2-1	CASGTSGRHEQFF	TGTGCCAGCGGTACTAGCGGGAGGCATGAGCAGTTCTTC
.	.	TRBV9	TRBJ2-1	CASSVAGGPGEQFF	TGTGCCAGCAGCGTAGCGGGGGGCCCGGGTGAGCAGTTCTTC
.	.	TRBV30	TRBJ1-1	CAWKDQGEAFF	TGTGCCTGGAAGGATCAGGGTGAAGCTTTCTTT
once	TRBD2	TRBV7-9	TRBJ2-4	CASSLGAGASAKNIQYF	TGTGCCAGCAGCTTAGGGGCGGGAGCGTCAGCCAAAAACATTCAGTACTTC
.	TRBD2	TRBV7-2	TRBJ2-1	CASSYQAGVYNEQFF	TGTGCCAGCAGCTATCAAGCGGGAGTGTACAATGAGCAGTTCTTC
.	TRBD1	TRBV11-3	TRBJ2-1	CASSSGQVTYNEQFF	TGTGCCAGCAGCTCGGGACAGGTCACCTACAATGAGCAGTTCTTC
.	.	TRBV19	TRBJ1-2	CASYTLGGPVLYGYTF	TGTGCCAGTTATACCCTGGGAGGGCCGGTACTCTATGGCTACACCTTC
.	TRBD1	TRBV3-1/TRBV3-2	TRBJ1-6	CASSQGQGDNSPLHF	TGTGCCAGCAGCCAGGGACAGGGTGATAATTCACCCCTCCACTTT
.	.	TRBV12-5	TRBJ1-5	CASGLVLLDGWGNQPQHF	TGTGCTAGTGGTTTGGTACTCCTAGACGGGTGGGGCAATCAGCCCCAGCATTTT
.	.	TRBV6-1	TRBJ2-1	CASRPSKGVYEQFF	TGTGCCAGCCGACCGAGCAAAGGGGTTTATGAGCAGTTCTTC
.	.	TRBV6-4	TRBJ1-1	CASRGALIGPAENTEAFF	TGTGCCAGCAGGGGGGCGCTTATCGGGCCTGCGGAGAACACTGAAGCTTTCTTT
.	.	TRBV9	TRBJ1-6	CASSTRQETSYNSPLHF	TGTGCCAGCAGCACCAGACAGGAGACCTCCTATAATTCACCCCTCCACTTT
.	.	TRBV7-7	TRBJ2-2	CASSLGQGSGELFF	TGTGCTAGCAGCTTAGGGCAGGGCAGCGGGGAGCTGTTTTTT
.	.	TRBV2	TRBJ1-5	CASTRGSSNQPRHF	TGTGCCAGCACCCGTGGTAGTAGCAATCAGCCCCGGCATTTT
few	TRBD1	TRBV13	TRBJ1-4	CASSLNGVGDRGNEKLFF	TGTGCCAGCAGCTTGAATGGAGTGGGTGACAGGGGGAATGAAAAACTGTTTTTT
few	.	TRBV7-8	TRBJ1-1	CASSLRVNQGFDTEAFF	TGTGCCAGCAGCTTAAGGGTGAATCAGGGTTTTGACACTGAAGCTTTCTTT
.	.	TRBV6-2/TRBV6-3	TRBJ2-2	CASIYRGNTGELFF	TGTGCCAGCATTTACCGGGGGAACACCGGGGAGCTGTTTTTT
.	TRBD2	TRBV5-1	TRBJ2-1	CASSRPGLGTANEQFF	TGCGCCAGCAGCCGCCCGGGACTAGGGACGGCAAATGAGCAGTTCTTC
few	TRBD1	TRBV6-1	TRBJ2-4	CASSENRGQKNIQYF	TGTGCCAGCAGTGAAAATCGGGGACAGAAAAACATTCAGTACTTC
.	.	TRBV3-1/TRBV3-2	TRBJ2-5	CASSQDDSGQETQYF	TGTGCCAGCAGCCAAGACGATTCGGGTCAAGAGACCCAGTACTTC
.	.	TRBV7-8	TRBJ2-7	CASSLRQGLELTYEQYF	TGTGCCAGCAGCTTAAGGCAGGGATTAGAGCTAACCTACGAGCAGTACTTC
.	.	TRBV6-2/TRBV6-3	TRBJ2-1	CASSYPPSLNEQFF	TGTGCCAGCAGTTATCCCCCTAGCCTCAATGAGCAGTTCTTC
.	.	TRBV5-5	TRBJ1-6	CASSLWGGESPLHF	TGTGCCAGCAGCTTATGGGGAGGGGAATCACCCCTCCACTTT
.	.	TRBV7-2	TRBJ2-7	CASSLEEGSNYEQYF	TGTGCCAGCAGCTTAGAGGAGGGATCGAACTACGAGCAGTACTTC
few	.	TRBV6-2/TRBV6-3	TRBJ2-7	CASSYSDNLQAYEQYF	TGTGCCAGCAGTTACTCCGATAATTTACAGGCCTACGAGCAGTACTTC
.	.	TRBV9	TRBJ2-2	CASSTRGDFNTGELFF	TGTGCCAGCAGCACCCGCGGGGATTTTAACACCGGGGAGCTGTTTTTT
.	.	TRBV4-1	TRBJ2-1	CASSQDSYNEQFF	TGCGCCAGCAGCCAAGACAGCTACAATGAGCAGTTCTTC
.	TRBD1	TRBV4-3	TRBJ1-1	CASSQGQGNTEAFF	TGCGCCAGCAGCCAAGGACAGGGAAACACTGAAGCTTTCTTT
.	TRBD1	TRBV3-1/TRBV3-2	TRBJ1-4	CASSYGTAINEKLFF	TGTGCCAGCAGCTACGGGACAGCTATTAATGAAAAACTGTTTTTT
few	TRBD2	TRBV7-3	TRBJ2-1	CASSLDGGGYNEQFF	TGTGCCAGCAGCTTAGACGGCGGGGGCTACAATGAGCAGTTCTTC
.	.	TRBV7-9	TRBJ2-6	CASTRGGQRYSGANVLTF	TGTGCCAGCACCCGTGGCGGACAGCGGTACTCTGGGGCCAACGTCCTGACTTTC
.	.	TRBV5-5	TRBJ1-1	CASSSSGSLMNTEAFF	TGTGCCAGCAGCTCCTCGGGTTCGCTAATGAACACTGAAGCTTTCTTT
.	TRBD1	TRBV6-1	TRBJ2-7	CASSEPGQQAYEQYF	TGTGCCAGCAGTGAACCGGGACAGCAAGCCTACGAGCAGTACTTC
.	.	TRBV19	TRBJ2-5	CASSRGGHQETQYF	TGTGCCAGTAGTAGGGGAGGACACCAAGAGACCCAGTACTTC
few	.	TRBV7-2	TRBJ2-4	CASSLPSEGNIQYF	TGTGCCAGCAGCTTACCTTCCGAGGGAAACATTCAGTACTTC
.	.	TRBV4-1	TRBJ1-1	CASSQDWRLTEAFF	TGCGCCAGCAGCCAAGATTGGCGGCTTACTGAAGCTTTCTTT
.	TRBD1	TRBV6-6	TRBJ2-7	CASSIGQGANSYEQYF	TGTGCCAGCAGTATTGGACAGGGGGCGAACTCCTACGAGCAGTACTTC
.	TRBD2	TRBV6-5	TRBJ2-1	CASRMRGSYNEQFF	TGTGCCAGCAGAATGCGGGGGAGCTACAATGAGCAGTTCTTC
few	TRBD1	TRBV4-1	TRBJ1-5	CASSQVGDRGSMQPQHF	TGCGCCAGCAGCCAAGTGGGGGACAGGGGGAGTATGCAGCCCCAGCATTTT
.	.	TRBV14	TRBJ2-1	CASSQGAAMRGEQFF	TGTGCCAGCAGCCAAGGGGCCGCGATGAGGGGGGAGCAGTTCTTC
once	.	TRBV4-1	TRBJ2-3	CASSQGGASDTQYF	TGCGCCAGCAGCCAAGGGGGAGCGTCAGATACGCAGTATTTT
many	.	TRBV25-1	TRBJ2-2	CASTRGGPNTGELFF	TGTGCCAGCACCCGCGGAGGGCCTAACACCGGGGAGCTGTTTTTT
.	TRBD2	TRBV6-5	TRBJ2-7	CASSLTSGSAYEQYF	TGTGCCAGCAGTTTAACTAGCGGGAGCGCCTACGAGCAGTACTTC
.	TRBD2	TRBV25-1	TRBJ2-5	CASGLGTSGSGETQYF	TGTGCCAGCGGATTAGGGACTAGCGGGAGTGGAGAGACCCAGTACTTC
.	.	TRBV2	TRBJ2-7	CASRGDSISYEQYF	TGTGCCAGCAGAGGTGACAGTATCTCCTACGAGCAGTACTTC
.	TRBD1	TRBV5-1	TRBJ2-5	CASSDTGGKEETQYF	TGCGCCAGCAGCGATACAGGGGGCAAGGAGGAGACCCAGTACTTC
.	TRBD1	TRBV6-4	TRBJ1-1	CASSRTGETEAFF	TGTGCCAGCAGTCGGACAGGGGAGACTGAAGCTTTCTTT
few	TRBD1	TRBV7-8	TRBJ1-2	CASSLATGSGYGYTF	TGTGCCAGCAGCTTAGCGACAGGGTCGGGCTATGGCTACACCTTC